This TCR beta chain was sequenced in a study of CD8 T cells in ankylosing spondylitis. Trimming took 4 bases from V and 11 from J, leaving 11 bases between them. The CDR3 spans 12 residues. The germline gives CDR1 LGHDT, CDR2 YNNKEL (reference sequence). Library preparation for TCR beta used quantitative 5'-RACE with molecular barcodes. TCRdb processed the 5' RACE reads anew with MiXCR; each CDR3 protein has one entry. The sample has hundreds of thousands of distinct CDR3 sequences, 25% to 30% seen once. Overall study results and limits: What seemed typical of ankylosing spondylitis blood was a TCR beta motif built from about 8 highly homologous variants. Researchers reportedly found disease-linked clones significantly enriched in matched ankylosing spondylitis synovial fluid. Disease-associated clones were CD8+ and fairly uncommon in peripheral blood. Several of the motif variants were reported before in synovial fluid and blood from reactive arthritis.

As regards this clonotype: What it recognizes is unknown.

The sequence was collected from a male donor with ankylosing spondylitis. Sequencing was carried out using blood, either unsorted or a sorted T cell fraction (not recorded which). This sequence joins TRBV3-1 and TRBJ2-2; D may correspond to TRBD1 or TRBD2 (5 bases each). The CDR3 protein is CASSLSGRELFF. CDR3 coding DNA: TGTGCCAGCAGCCTGTCGGGACGAGAGCTGTTTTTT.